This T cell receptor beta chain was recovered during a study of blood T cell repertoires in COVID-19. Study-wide context: PBMCs, B-cell-depleted T cells, or T cells provided the cDNA or gDNA that made up the material.

In this sample, this clone turned up once. The ends were cut back, 0 bases at V and 5 bases at J, with 9 bases in the middle. The CDR3 extends over 15 amino acids. Germline V CDR1 and CDR2: SGHRS, YFSETQ. In the original workflow: Amplification with reference gene primers provided the estimates of nucleated cell counts. Clones were read by immunoSEQ multiplex PCR, and TCRdb kept only the in-frame ones, dropping some. V and J calls and clone size are given by that table; D and trimming were obtained from the DNA. In the table there are some 310,000 clones, around 87% of which are singletons. The rearrangement joins TRBV5-1 to TRBJ1-6; D is uncertain. The sample was peripheral blood. The clonotype comes from a man aged 45-65 years with active or convalescent COVID-19. The CDR3 DNA reads as TGCGCCAGCAGCTTGGCAGGTCAGGATAATTCACCCCTCCACTTT. Its translation is CASSLAGQDNSPLHF. The complete variable domain, with remaining parts taken from reference TRBV5-1 and TRBJ1-6, reads KAGVTQTPRYLIKTRGQQVTLSCSPISGHRSVSWYQQTPGQGLQFLFEYFSETQRNKGNFPGRFSGRQFSNSRSEMNVSTLELGDSALYLCASSLAGQDNSPLHFGNGTRLTVT.